Following are 11 T cell receptor beta chains from one sample sequenced in a study of OX40 agonist ivuxolimab in advanced cancers. Library preparation was by the immunoSEQ multiplex PCR assay. Drawn from immuneACCESS, this table holds only the in-frame rearrangements with V and J called that TCRdb kept. Clones are partly lost; checked studies trace under half to an unresolved V gene and leave the rest unexplained. Counted in this sample were approximately 90,000 clones; roughly 85% of them appeared once. The biggest ten clones account for less than 1.5% of the sample. Sequenced here: CD4+ or CD8+ T cells sorted from blood, sampled in a trial of the OX40 agonist ivuxolimab. These receptors were taken from an adult with an advanced solid tumor such as melanoma, head and neck, liver or kidney cancer.

In its sample, this clone was seen a few times. This chain connects TRBV4-1 to TRBJ2-3; a possible D gene is TRBD2 (6 bases). V was cut by 1 base and J by 0 bases, with 11 bases left in between. CDR3 length: 16 amino acids. Germline V gene sequence: CDR1 MGHRA, CDR2 YSYEKL. As DNA, the CDR3 is TGCGCCAGCAGCCAAGGGGCTAGCGCCAGCACAGATACGCAGTATTTT. This codes for CASSQGASASTDTQYF.

This clone has just a few counts. This chain links TRBV5-5 with TRBJ1-5, with 7 positions matching TRBD1. V dropped 0 bases and J dropped 0; count of bases not matched to a gene: 3. The CDR3 consists of 16 residues. Germline lookup yields CDR1 SGHKS and CDR2 YYEKEE (reference sequence). The CDR3 DNA reads as TGTGCCAGCAGCTTGGAACAGGGGATTAGCAATCAGCCCCAGCATTTT. Translation: CASSLEQGISNQPQHF.

The chain carries TRBV7-2 and TRBJ1-5, with no clear D. The germline V gene has CDR1 SGHTA and CDR2 FQGNSA. The V and J ends lost 3 bases and 3 bases respectively, with 9 bases between them. The length of the CDR3 is 14 residues. DNA of the CDR3: TGTGCCAGCAGCTTCGGCGGCAACAATCAGCCCCAGCATTTT. It yields the protein CASSFGGNNQPQHF.

The V call is TRBV28, the J call TRBJ1-5, with 8 bases fitting TRBD1. The V gene's germline CDR1 is MDHEN and CDR2 SYDVKM. J gave up 3 bases and V 3 bases, and 10 bases lay outside the gene matches. This CDR3 contains 17 residues. The CDR3 sequence is CASSLPGGQVHNQPQHF. CDR3 DNA: TGTGCCAGCAGTTTGCCGGGGGGACAGGTTCACAATCAGCCCCAGCATTTT.

J is TRBJ2-5 and V is TRBV29-1, with 7 bases identical to TRBD1. J lost 5 bases, V lost 3 bases, and 9 bases had no gene match. The CDR3 is made up of 14 amino acids. CDR1 and CDR2 from the germline V gene are SQVTM and ANQGSEA. The DNA of the CDR3 is TGCAGCGTTGAGGGACAGTCCCTCGGGGAGACCCAGTACTTC. Its protein is CSVEGQSLGETQYF.

V and J are TRBV11-3 and TRBJ2-3, with D possibly being TRBD1 (6 bases). V lost 6 bases, J lost 1 base, and 17 bases lay in between. CDR3 length: 16 amino acids. Germline lookup yields CDR1 SGHNT and CDR2 YENEEA. The CDR3 reads CASSSSRGGGTDTQYF. CDR3 coding DNA: TGTGCCAGCAGTTCCAGTCGAGGGGGAGGCACAGATACGCAGTATTTT.

The chain couples TRBV6-1 to TRBJ1-2; 12 positions agree with TRBD1. The CDR3 has 15 residues. CDR1 is MNHNS and CDR2 is SASEGT in the germline V gene. Trimming took 4 bases from V and 3 from J; bases not matched to a gene: 3. The DNA of the CDR3 is TGTGCCAGCAGTGGGGACAGGGGGCGACACTATGGCTACACCTTC. Its protein product is CASSGDRGRHYGYTF.

V gene TRBV5-4 combines with J gene TRBJ2-4; 10 positions match TRBD1. This CDR3 contains 14 residues. The J segment lost 7 bases and the V segment lost 4 bases, leaving 5 bases of the junction unmatched. Germline assignment: CDR1 SGHNT and CDR2 YYREEE (reference sequence). CDR3 sequence (DNA): TGTGCCAGCAGCCGACAGGGGGCGGCGAACATTCAGTACTTC. It yields the protein CASSRQGAANIQYF. Full variable domain (missing parts from reference TRBV5-4 and TRBJ2-4): ETGVTQSPTHLIKTRGQQVTLRCSSQSGHNTVSWYQQALGQGPQFIFQYYREEENGRGNFPPRFSGLQFPNYSSELNVNALELDDSALYLCASSRQGAANIQYFGAGTRLSVL.

V gene TRBV19 combines with J gene TRBJ2-2; the D is unclear. Trimming cost V 4 bases and J 4 bases, with 13 bases left between them. The CDR3 length is 15 residues. Germline V gene data show CDR1 as LNHDA and CDR2 as SQIVND (reference sequence). The CDR3 protein is CASSNVARSTGELFF. The DNA for the CDR3 is TGTGCCAGTAGTAACGTCGCCCGATCCACCGGGGAGCTGTTTTTT. The variable domain in full, completed from reference TRBV19 and TRBJ2-2, reads DGGITQSPKYLFRKEGQNVTLSCEQNLNHDAMYWYRQDPGQGLRLIYYSQIVNDFQKGDIAEGYSVSREKKESFPLTVTSAQKNPTAFYLCASSNVARSTGELFFGEGSRLTVL.

CDR3 in amino acids: CASSQEQVQNYGYTF. The DNA of the CDR3 is TGCGCCAGCAGCCAAGAGCAGGTGCAGAACTATGGCTACACCTTC. The rearrangement uses TRBV4-1 and TRBJ1-2; D not certain. The ends were cut back, 0 bases at V and 2 bases at J, with 10 bases in the middle. CDR1 and CDR2 from the germline V gene are MGHRA and YSYEKL. The CDR3 has 15 amino acids.

The gene calls are TRBV27 and TRBJ2-7; D not resolved. V was clipped by 6 bases and J by 2 bases, with 11 bases between them. The CDR3 has 13 residues. The V gene's germline CDR1 is MNHEY and CDR2 SMNVEV (reference sequence). This CDR3 is CASRFSRTYEQYF. As DNA, the CDR3 is TGTGCCAGCAGATTTAGCCGGACCTACGAGCAGTACTTC.